This TCR beta chain derives from a study of human T cells and chemical hapten exposure. TCRdb used MiXCR to reprocess the RACE reads, holding one entry per CDR3 protein. The sample records fewer than 55,000 distinct CDR3 sequences, 9% to 10% being singletons. The time point denotes: patch test 3, about 24 weeks after DPC sensitization. Treatment: therapeutic diphenylcyclopropenone sensitization with weekly scalp DPC. Germline V gives CDR1 SGHVS, CDR2 FNYEAQ. This CDR3 contains 16 residues. Losses at the gene ends were 4 bases for V and 4 bases for J; bases not matched to a gene: 8. This clonotype was seen more than once but under ten times.

The sequenced sample was whole blood, obtained in connection with sensitization to the hapten diphenylcyclopropenone (DPC). The chain carries TRBV7-6 and TRBJ2-2, with TRBD2 matching over 8 bases. The source is a woman aged 40 to 50 with alopecia areata. Some clones in this sample may be carry-over from other donors' samples. CDR3 protein: CASSSRLASGTGELFF. The CDR3 region has the DNA TGTGCCAGCAGCTCCCGACTAGCGTCGGGCACCGGGGAGCTGTTTTTT.